This TCR beta chain was sequenced for a study of blood T cells in healthy people across ages. The people who gave samples were healthy Caucasians from Russia, aged about 6 to 95. Each sample gave at least 6.5 million isolated PBMCs. Per sample, no less than 6 micrograms of total RNA were extracted. Together with a sample-barcoded 5' primer, a J-beta primer mix was included in a second PCR lasting about 7 to 12 cycles. TCRdb itself ran the 5' RACE reads through MiXCR, one entry per CDR3 protein. The repertoire holds around 1,000,000 distinct CDR3 sequences, with around 27% as singletons. CDR3 length equals 15 residues. V trimming: 6 bases; J trimming: 2 bases; junction bases outside the gene matches: 8. From germline, CDR1 is SNHLY and CDR2 FYNNEI. These data also featured in a second study, about T cells of mothers and their children. From that study: RNA that had been extracted went wholly into cDNA synthesis, at 1.5 ug per 15 ul.

This rearrangement joins TRBV2 to TRBJ2-5, with 8 bases identical to TRBD2. This receptor was identified in a girl aged 2 to 10 in good health. Material for sequencing was blood. CDR3 nucleotide sequence: TGTGCCAGCAGCGGACTAGCTCACGATCAAGAGACCCAGTACTTC. It codes for CASSGLAHDQETQYF.